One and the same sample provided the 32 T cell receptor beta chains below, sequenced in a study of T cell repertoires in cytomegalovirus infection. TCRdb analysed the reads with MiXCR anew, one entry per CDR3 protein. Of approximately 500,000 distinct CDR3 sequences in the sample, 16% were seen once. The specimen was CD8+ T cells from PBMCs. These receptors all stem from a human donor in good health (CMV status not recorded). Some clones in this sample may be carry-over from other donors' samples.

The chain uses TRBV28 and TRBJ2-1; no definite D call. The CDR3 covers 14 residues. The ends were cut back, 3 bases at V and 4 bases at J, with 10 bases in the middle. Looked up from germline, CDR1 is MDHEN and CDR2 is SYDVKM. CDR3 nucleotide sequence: TGTGCCAGCAGTTTCCGAGCAGATTACAATGAGCAGTTCTTC. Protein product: CASSFRADYNEQFF.

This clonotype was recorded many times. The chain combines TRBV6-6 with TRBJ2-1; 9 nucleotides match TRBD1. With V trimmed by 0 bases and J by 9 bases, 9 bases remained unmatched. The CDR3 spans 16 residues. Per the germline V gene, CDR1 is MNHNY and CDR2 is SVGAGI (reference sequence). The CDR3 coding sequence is TGTGCCAGCAGTTACTCGATGGACAGGGGTAGAGGTGAGCAGTTCTTC. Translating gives CASSYSMDRGRGEQFF.

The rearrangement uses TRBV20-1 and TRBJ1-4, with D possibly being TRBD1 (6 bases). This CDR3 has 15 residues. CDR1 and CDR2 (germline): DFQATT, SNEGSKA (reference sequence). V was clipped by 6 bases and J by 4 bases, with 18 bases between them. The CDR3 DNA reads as TGCAGTGCCCGGCCGAAGGGCAGGGGTAATGAAAAACTGTTTTTT. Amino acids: CSARPKGRGNEKLFF.

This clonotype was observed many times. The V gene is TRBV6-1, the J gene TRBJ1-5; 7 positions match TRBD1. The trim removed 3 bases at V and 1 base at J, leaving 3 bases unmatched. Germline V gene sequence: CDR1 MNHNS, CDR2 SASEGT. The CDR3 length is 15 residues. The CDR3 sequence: CASSEATGSNQPQHF. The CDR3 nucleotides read TGTGCCAGCAGTGAGGCGACAGGGAGCAATCAGCCCCAGCATTTT.

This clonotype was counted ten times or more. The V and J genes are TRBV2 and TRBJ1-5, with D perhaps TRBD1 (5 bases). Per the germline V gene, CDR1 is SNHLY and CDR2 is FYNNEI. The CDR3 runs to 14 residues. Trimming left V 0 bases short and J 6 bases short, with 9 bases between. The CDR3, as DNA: TGTGCCAGCAGTGAAGCGGCCAGGGCTCAGCCCCAGCATTTT. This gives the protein CASSEAARAQPQHF.

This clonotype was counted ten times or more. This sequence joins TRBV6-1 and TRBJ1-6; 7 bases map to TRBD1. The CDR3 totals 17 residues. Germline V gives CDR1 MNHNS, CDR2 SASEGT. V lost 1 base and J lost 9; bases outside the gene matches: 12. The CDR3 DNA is TGTGCCAGCAGTGAAGTTCCGACAGGGACTGAAACTTCACCCCTCCACTTT. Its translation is CASSEVPTGTETSPLHF.

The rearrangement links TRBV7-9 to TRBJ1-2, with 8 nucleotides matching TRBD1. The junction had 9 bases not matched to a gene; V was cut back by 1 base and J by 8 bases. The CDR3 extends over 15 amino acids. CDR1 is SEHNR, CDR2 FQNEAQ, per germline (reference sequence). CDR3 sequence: CASSLVLQGAEGYTF. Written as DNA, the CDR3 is TGTGCCAGCAGCTTAGTTCTGCAGGGGGCGGAAGGCTACACCTTC.

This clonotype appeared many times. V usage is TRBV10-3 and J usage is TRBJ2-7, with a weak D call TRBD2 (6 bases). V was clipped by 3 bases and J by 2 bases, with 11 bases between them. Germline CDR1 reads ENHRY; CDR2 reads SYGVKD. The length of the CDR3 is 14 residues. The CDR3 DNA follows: TGTGCCATCAGTGATCGGGACTTAACCTACGAGCAGTACTTC. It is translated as CAISDRDLTYEQYF.

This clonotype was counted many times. CDR3 DNA sequence: TGTGCCAGCAGCTTAGGCCTGACTAGCGGGAGAGAGACCCAGTACTTC. As protein: CASSLGLTSGRETQYF. The chain has TRBV7-2 and TRBJ2-5; 12 nucleotides line up with TRBD2. CDR3 length equals 16 residues. Germline V gene data show CDR1 as SGHTA and CDR2 as FQGNSA. The J segment lost 4 bases and the V segment lost 1 base, leaving 4 bases of the junction unmatched.

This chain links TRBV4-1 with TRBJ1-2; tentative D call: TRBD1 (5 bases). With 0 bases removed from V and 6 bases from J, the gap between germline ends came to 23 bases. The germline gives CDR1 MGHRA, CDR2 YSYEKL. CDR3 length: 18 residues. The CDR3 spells CASSQDLGREQAPDGYTF. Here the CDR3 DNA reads TGCGCCAGCAGCCAAGATCTAGGCAGGGAGCAGGCTCCTGATGGCTACACCTTC.

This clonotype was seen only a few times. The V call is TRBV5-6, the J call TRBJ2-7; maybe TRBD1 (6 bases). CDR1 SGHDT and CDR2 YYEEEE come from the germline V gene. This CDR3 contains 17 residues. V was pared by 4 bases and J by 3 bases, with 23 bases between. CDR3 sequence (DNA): TGTGCCAGCAGCCCCCTCCCCTACAGGGAAATGGTCTACGAGCAGTACTTC. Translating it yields CASSPLPYREMVYEQYF.

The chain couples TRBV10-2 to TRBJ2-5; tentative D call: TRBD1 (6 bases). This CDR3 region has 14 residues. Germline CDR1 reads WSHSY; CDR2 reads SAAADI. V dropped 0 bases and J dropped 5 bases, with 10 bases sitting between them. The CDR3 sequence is CASSESWGHETQYF. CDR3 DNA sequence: TGCGCCAGCAGTGAGTCGTGGGGGCATGAGACCCAGTACTTC.

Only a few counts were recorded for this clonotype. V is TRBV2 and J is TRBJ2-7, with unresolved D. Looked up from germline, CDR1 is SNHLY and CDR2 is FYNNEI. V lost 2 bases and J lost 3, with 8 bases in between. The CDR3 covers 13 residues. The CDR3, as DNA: TGTGCCAGCAGTGAACCCGACGGCTACGAGCAGTACTTC. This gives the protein CASSEPDGYEQYF.

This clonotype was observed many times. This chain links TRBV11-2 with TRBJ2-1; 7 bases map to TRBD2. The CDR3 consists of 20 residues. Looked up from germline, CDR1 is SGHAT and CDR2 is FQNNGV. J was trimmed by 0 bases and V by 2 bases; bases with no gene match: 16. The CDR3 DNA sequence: TGTGCCAGCAGCTTATGGCGGGGGATAAGACCGAGCAGCTCCTACAATGAGCAGTTCTTC. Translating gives CASSLWRGIRPSSSYNEQFF. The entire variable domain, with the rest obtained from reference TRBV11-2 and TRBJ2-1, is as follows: EAGVAQSPRYKIIEKRQSVAFWCNPISGHATLYWYQQILGQGPKLLIQFQNNGVVDDSQLPKDRFSAERLKGVDSTLKIQPAKLEDSAVYLCASSLWRGIRPSSSYNEQFFGPGTRLTVL.

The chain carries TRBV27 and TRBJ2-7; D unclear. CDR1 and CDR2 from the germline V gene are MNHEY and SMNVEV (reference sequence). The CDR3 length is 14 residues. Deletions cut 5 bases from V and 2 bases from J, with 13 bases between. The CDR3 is CASSPSLSPYEQYF. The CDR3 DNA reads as TGTGCCAGCAGTCCCTCTTTGTCCCCCTACGAGCAGTACTTC.

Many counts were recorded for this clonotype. The CDR3 DNA follows: TGTGCCAGCAGTTTATTGCCCTACTACAATGAGCAGTTCTTC. Translating gives CASSLLPYYNEQFF. The chain couples TRBV27 to TRBJ2-1; D is unresolved. CDR1 is MNHEY, CDR2 SMNVEV, per germline (reference sequence). This CDR3 spans 14 amino acids. V was cut by 1 base and J by 3 bases, with 7 bases left in between.

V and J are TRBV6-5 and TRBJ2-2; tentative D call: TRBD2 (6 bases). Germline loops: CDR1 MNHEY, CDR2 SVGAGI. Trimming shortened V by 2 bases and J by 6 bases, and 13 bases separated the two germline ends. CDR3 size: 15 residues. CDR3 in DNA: TGTGCCAGCAGTTACGCGGGATGGGAAGCCGGGGAGCTGTTTTTT. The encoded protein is CASSYAGWEAGELFF.

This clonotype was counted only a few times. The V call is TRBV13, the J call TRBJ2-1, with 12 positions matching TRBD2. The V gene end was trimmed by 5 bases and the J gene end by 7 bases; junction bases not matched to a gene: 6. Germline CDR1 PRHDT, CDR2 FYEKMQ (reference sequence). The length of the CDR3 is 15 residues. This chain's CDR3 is CASSGLAGGLNEQFF. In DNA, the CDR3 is TGTGCCAGCAGCGGGCTAGCGGGAGGGCTGAATGAGCAGTTCTTC. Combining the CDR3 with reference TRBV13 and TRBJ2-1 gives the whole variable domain AAGVIQSPRHLIKEKRETATLKCYPIPRHDTVYWYQQGPGQDPQFLISFYEKMQSDKGSIPDRFSAQQFSDYHSELNMSSLELGDSALYFCASSGLAGGLNEQFFGPGTRLTVL.

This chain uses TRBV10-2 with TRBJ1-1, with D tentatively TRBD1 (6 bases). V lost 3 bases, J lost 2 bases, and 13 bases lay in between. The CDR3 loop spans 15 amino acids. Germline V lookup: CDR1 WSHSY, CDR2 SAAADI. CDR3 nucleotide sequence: TGCGCCAGCAGTGAATGGGGGCCTATAAACACTGAAGCTTTCTTT. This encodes CASSEWGPINTEAFF.

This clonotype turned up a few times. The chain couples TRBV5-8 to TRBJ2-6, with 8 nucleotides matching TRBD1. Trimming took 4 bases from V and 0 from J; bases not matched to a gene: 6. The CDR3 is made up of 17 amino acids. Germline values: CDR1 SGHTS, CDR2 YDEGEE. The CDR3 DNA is TGTGCCAGCAGCCGCGGACAGGGAAGCTCTGGGGCCAACGTCCTGACTTTC. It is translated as CASSRGQGSSGANVLTF.

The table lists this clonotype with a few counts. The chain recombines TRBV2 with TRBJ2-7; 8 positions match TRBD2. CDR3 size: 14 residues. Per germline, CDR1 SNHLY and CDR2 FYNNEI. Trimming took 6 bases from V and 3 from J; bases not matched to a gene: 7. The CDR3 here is CASSLTSANYEQYF. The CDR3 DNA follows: TGTGCCAGCAGCCTGACTAGCGCAAACTACGAGCAGTACTTC.

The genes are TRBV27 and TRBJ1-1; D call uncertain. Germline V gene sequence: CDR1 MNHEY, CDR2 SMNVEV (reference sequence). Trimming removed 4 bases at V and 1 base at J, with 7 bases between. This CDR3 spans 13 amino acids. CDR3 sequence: CASSSSGNTEAFF. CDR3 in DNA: TGTGCCAGCAGTTCCTCAGGGAACACTGAAGCTTTCTTT.

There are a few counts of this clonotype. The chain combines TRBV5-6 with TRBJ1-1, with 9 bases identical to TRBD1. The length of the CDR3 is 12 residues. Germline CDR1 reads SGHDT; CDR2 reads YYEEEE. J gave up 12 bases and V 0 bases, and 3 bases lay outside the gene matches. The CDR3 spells CASSLATGGPFF. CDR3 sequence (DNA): TGTGCCAGCAGCTTGGCGACAGGGGGGCCTTTCTTT.

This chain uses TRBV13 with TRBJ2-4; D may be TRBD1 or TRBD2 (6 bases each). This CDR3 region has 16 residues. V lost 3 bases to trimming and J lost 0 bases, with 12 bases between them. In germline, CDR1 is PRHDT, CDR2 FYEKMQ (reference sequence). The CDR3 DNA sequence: TGTGCCAGCAGCTTGGGGGGCGGAGGAGCCAAAAACATTCAGTACTTC. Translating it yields CASSLGGGGAKNIQYF.

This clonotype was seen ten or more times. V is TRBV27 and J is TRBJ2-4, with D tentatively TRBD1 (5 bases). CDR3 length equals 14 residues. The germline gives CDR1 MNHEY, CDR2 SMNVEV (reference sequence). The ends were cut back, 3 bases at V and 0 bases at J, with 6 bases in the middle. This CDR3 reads CASSLDKAKNIQYF. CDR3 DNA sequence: TGTGCCAGCAGTTTGGACAAAGCCAAAAACATTCAGTACTTC.

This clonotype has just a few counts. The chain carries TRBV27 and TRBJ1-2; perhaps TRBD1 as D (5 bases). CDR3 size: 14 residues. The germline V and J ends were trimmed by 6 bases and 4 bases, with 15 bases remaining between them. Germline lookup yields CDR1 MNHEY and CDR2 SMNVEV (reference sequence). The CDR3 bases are TGTGCCAGCAGGGACCGAGGGGCTGGCTATGGCTACACCTTC. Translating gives CASRDRGAGYGYTF.

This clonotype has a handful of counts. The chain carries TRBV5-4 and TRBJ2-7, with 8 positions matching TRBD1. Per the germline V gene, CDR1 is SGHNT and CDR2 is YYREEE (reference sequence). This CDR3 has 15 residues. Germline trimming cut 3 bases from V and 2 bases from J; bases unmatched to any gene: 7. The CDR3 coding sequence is TGTGCCAGCAGCTCATGGACAGGGAGTACCTACGAGCAGTACTTC. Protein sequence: CASSSWTGSTYEQYF.

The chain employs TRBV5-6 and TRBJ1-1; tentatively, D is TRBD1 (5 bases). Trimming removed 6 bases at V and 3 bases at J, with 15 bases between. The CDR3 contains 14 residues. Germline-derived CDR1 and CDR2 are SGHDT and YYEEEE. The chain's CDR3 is CASMEGYRYTEAFF. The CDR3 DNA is TGTGCCAGCATGGAGGGGTATCGGTACACTGAAGCTTTCTTT.

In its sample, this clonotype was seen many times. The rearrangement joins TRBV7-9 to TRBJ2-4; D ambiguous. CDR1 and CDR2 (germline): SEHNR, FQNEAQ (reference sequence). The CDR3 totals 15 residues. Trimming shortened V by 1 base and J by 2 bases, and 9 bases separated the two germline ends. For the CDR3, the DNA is TGTGCCAGCAGCTTAGTTGGGGAACCCAAAAACATTCAGTACTTC. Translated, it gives CASSLVGEPKNIQYF.

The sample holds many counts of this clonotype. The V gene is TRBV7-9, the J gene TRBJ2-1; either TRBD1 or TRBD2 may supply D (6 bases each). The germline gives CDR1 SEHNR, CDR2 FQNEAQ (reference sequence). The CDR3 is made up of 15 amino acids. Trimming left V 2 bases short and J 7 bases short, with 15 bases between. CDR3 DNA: TGTGCCAGCAGCTTAAGGGGGGAATTGGATAATGAGCAGTTCTTC. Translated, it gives CASSLRGELDNEQFF.

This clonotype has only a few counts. As DNA, the CDR3 is TGTGCCAGTATTGGCGACCGGACACTCGCCGAGGTAAACACTGAAGCTTTCTTT. Encoded protein: CASIGDRTLAEVNTEAFF. V is TRBV19 and J is TRBJ1-1, with a possible D match to TRBD1 (5 bases). Between the trimmed V and J ends, which lost 7 bases and 2 bases, there was a span of 26 bases. This CDR3 spans 18 amino acids. Per the germline V gene, CDR1 is LNHDA and CDR2 is SQIVND (reference sequence).

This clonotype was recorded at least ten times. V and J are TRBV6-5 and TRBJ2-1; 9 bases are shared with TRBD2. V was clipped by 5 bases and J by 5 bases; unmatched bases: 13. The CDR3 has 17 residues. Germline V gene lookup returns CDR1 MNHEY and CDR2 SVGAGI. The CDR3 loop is CASSQDPGLALNNEQFF. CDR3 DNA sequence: TGTGCCAGCAGTCAGGATCCGGGACTAGCCTTAAACAATGAGCAGTTCTTC.